Listed below are T cell receptor beta chains from one sample, sequenced in a study of T cell changes during pregnancy in multiple sclerosis. The assay was immunoSEQ multiplex PCR, and TCRdb's table has in-frame clones only and misses some. The sample consists of tens of thousands of clones, 91% of them appearing once. The specimen comprised peripheral blood, sampled after pregnancy. These receptors originate from a female donor in good health, enrolled as a control in a pregnancy study. Both conserved end residues are part of each CDR3. A D gene is named only where the DNA matches it firmly. Some rows have no size entry. The others give once, few or many, or a class for an expanded clone.

D,J,size,V,DNA,CDR3
TRBD2,TRBJ2-3,-,TRBV18,TGTGCCAGCTCACCACCCCTAGCGGGGCATCGCACAGATACGCAGTATTTT,CASSPPLAGHRTDTQYF
TRBD1,TRBJ1-2,-,TRBV6-5,TGTGCCAGCGGATGGACAGGGATCGGCTACACCTTC,CASGWTGIGYTF
TRBD2,TRBJ2-1,-,TRBV5-1,TGCGCCAGCAGCCGCAGGACTAGCGGGAGGGACAATGAGCAGTTCTTC,CASSRRTSGRDNEQFF
TRBD1,TRBJ1-5,-,TRBV28,TGTGCCGGGGGACAGGTCAATCAGCCCCAGCATTTT,CAGGQVNQPQHF
TRBD2,TRBJ2-7,-,TRBV4-1,TGCGCCAGCAGCCAAGATGGGACTAGTTATCGGGAGCAGTACTTC,CASSQDGTSYREQYF
TRBD1,TRBJ1-2,-,TRBV29-1,TGCAGCGGGGGGAGGACAGGGTGGAACTATGGCTACACCTTC,CSGGRTGWNYGYTF
TRBD1,TRBJ1-1,-,TRBV6-5,TGTGCCAGCAGTTACCTAAAGGCAGGGGGGACTGAAGCTTTCTTT,CASSYLKAGGTEAFF
TRBD1,TRBJ1-2,once,TRBV6-5,TGTGCCAGCAGCACGACAGGGGGCCTGGGGGGCTACACCTTC,CASSTTGGLGGYTF
TRBD1,TRBJ1-2,-,TRBV18,TGTGCCAGCTCACCGTCGACAGGGAATACTTTCTCCTATGGCTACACCTTC,CASSPSTGNTFSYGYTF
TRBD1,TRBJ1-1,-,TRBV6-1,TGTGCCAGCAAAGCAGGGGGCTGGAACACTGAAGCTTTCTTT,CASKAGGWNTEAFF
TRBD1,TRBJ2-5,-,TRBV29-1,TGCAGCGTTGAAGATCCTCGCTGGGGGTACCGGGACAGGGAAGAGACCCAGTACTTC,CSVEDPRWGYRDREETQYF
TRBD1,TRBJ1-1,-,TRBV19,TGTGCCAGTAGGGGGACAGGGGGCTTTGTGAACACTGAAGCTTTCTTT,CASRGTGGFVNTEAFF
TRBD2,TRBJ2-3,-,TRBV6-4,TGTGCCAGCAGTGAGGTAGCCAGCGGGGGGGATGCAGATACGCAGTATTTT,CASSEVASGGDADTQYF
-,TRBJ1-6,-,TRBV28,TGTGCCAGCATACCCGGCTCCTATAATTCACCCCTCCACTTT,CASIPGSYNSPLHF
TRBD1,TRBJ1-2,-,TRBV5-4,TGTGCCAGCAGCTCCGGACAGGAGTATGGCTACACCTTC,CASSSGQEYGYTF
TRBD2,TRBJ2-5,-,TRBV5-4,TGTGCCAGCAGCCCCGGCGGACTAGTTGAGACCCAGTACTTC,CASSPGGLVETQYF
-,TRBJ1-2,once,TRBV9,TGTGCCAGCAGCGCCCGGGCCTCGGGGGGCTATGGCCACACCTTC,CASSARASGGYGHTF
TRBD1,TRBJ1-2,-,TRBV5-1,TGCGCCAGCAGTCGTCGTGGGGGACAGGGGGACTATGGCTACACCTTC,CASSRRGGQGDYGYTF
-,TRBJ2-7,-,TRBV5-1,TGCGCCAGCAGCTTGGCCCAGGACAGCATATTGTTTGAGCAGTACTTC,CASSLAQDSILFEQYF
-,TRBJ1-5,-,TRBV15,TGTGCCACCAGCCCCTTGGGGCAGGGAAAGGACCAGCCCCAGCATTTT,CATSPLGQGKDQPQHF
-,TRBJ2-5,-,TRBV7-9,TGTGCCAGCAGTCCTTCAGCCGGGAGAGAGACCCAGTACTTC,CASSPSAGRETQYF
TRBD1,TRBJ1-2,-,TRBV6-5,TGTGCCAGCGGAACAGGGGCCCGTTCATATGGCTACACCTTC,CASGTGARSYGYTF
TRBD1,TRBJ1-4,-,TRBV5-1,TGCGCCAGCAGCCGCGGCCAGAACAGGGGGCCGGTTGAAAAACTGTTTTTT,CASSRGQNRGPVEKLFF
TRBD2,TRBJ2-1,-,TRBV30,TGTGCCTGGAGCCGGGACAGGGGAACTAGCGGGAGGGCCTACAATGAGCAGTTCTTC,CAWSRDRGTSGRAYNEQFF
-,TRBJ1-5,few,TRBV4-1,TGCGCCAGCAGCCAAGAAGGAGAAACCGCCGAGAGCAATCAGCCCCAGCATTTT,CASSQEGETAESNQPQHF
-,TRBJ1-1,few,TRBV28,TGTGCCAGCATCGAGGACAGAGTGAACACTGAAGCTTTCTTT,CASIEDRVNTEAFF
-,TRBJ2-5,-,TRBV7-6,TGTGCCAGCAGCCCTATAGAAGAGACCCAGTACTTC,CASSPIEETQYF
TRBD2,TRBJ2-7,-,TRBV6-6,TGTGCCAGCAGTCCTGGGACTAGGGGCGAGCAGTACTTC,CASSPGTRGEQYF
-,TRBJ2-7,once,TRBV5-8,TGTGCCAGCAGCCCCGTTCTCTACGAGCAGTACTTC,CASSPVLYEQYF
-,TRBJ1-3,-,TRBV28,TGTGCCAGCAGTGTTAAGGGGAACACCATATATTTT,CASSVKGNTIYF
-,TRBJ2-7,-,TRBV7-9,TGTGCCAGCACCCAGGTTCCTAGCAAAACCTACGAGCAGTACTTC,CASTQVPSKTYEQYF
-,TRBJ1-3,-,TRBV6-1,TGTGCCAGCAGTGAAGTGGGGAGGGCTTCGTGGGGAAACACCATATATTTT,CASSEVGRASWGNTIYF
TRBD1,TRBJ1-2,-,TRBV4-2,TGTGCCAGCAGCCAAGGACAGGGTATCGAAAATGGCTACACCTTC,CASSQGQGIENGYTF
-,TRBJ2-3,-,TRBV5-4,TGTGCCAGCAGCTTAACGACAATCACTAGCACAGATACGCAGTATTTT,CASSLTTITSTDTQYF
TRBD1,TRBJ2-1,-,TRBV5-4,TGTGCCAGCAGCTTGGGGCAGGGGGCCCACAATGAGCAGTTCTTC,CASSLGQGAHNEQFF
-,TRBJ1-2,-,TRBV19,TGTGCCAGTACGGAGCCATCCAGGGGTCACTATGGCTACACCTTC,CASTEPSRGHYGYTF
TRBD1,TRBJ2-5,-,TRBV2,TGTGCCAAGGGGAGACAGGGGGGCGAGACCCAGTACTTC,CAKGRQGGETQYF
-,TRBJ1-2,-,TRBV12-5,TGTGCTAGTGGTTTATCTTTGGAGGGAGGTAGCTACACCTTC,CASGLSLEGGSYTF
-,TRBJ2-7,few,TRBV7-9,TGTGCCAGCAGCTTAGCGACGGGGAGCTCCTACGAGCAGTACTTC,CASSLATGSSYEQYF
-,TRBJ2-7,-,TRBV21-1,TGTGCCAGCAGCAAAAGGAGCGGGGTGAAATGGCCCCCCTACGAGCAGTACTTC,CASSKRSGVKWPPYEQYF
-,TRBJ1-2,-,TRBV6-5,TGTGCCAGCTACCGGGGTGGCTACACCTTC,CASYRGGYTF
-,TRBJ2-4,-,TRBV7-2,TGTGCCAGCAGCTTAGGCTTACTAGCCAAAAACATTCAGTACTTC,CASSLGLLAKNIQYF
TRBD1,TRBJ2-1,-,TRBV9,TGTGCCAGCAGCGTGGACAGGATTAAGTACAATGAGCAGTTCTTC,CASSVDRIKYNEQFF
-,TRBJ1-5,-,TRBV11-2,TGTGCCAGCAGCCTCGTTAATCAGCCCCAGCATTTT,CASSLVNQPQHF
TRBD1,TRBJ2-7,-,TRBV28,TGTGCCAGCAGTTCCCCTGACGGGACAGTTTTAGACGAGCAGTACTTC,CASSSPDGTVLDEQYF
-,TRBJ1-5,-,TRBV27,TGTGCCAGCAGTTCTGCAGGGGTAACGCAGCCCCAGCATTTT,CASSSAGVTQPQHF
-,TRBJ2-5,once,TRBV4-3,TGCGCCAGCAGCCAAGATAGTTTTGAAAGAGAGACCCAGTACTTC,CASSQDSFERETQYF